This T cell receptor (beta chain) derives from a study of cytomegalovirus exposure and HLA in healthy donors. Assay used: immunoSEQ multiplex PCR; TCRdb lists only in-frame clones, some missing. Of roughly 100,000 clones listed, roughly 90% are singletons. The J segment lost 0 bases and the V segment lost 2 bases, leaving 1 base of the junction unmatched. Germline CDR1 SGDLS, CDR2 YYNGEE. This CDR3 comprises 14 residues. Study findings and constraints: Per published reports, the classifier diagnosed cytomegalovirus status with high specificity and sensitivity. Among TCR sequences, most were rare, though some public TCRs appeared in many donors.

As concerns this clone: Its target is not known. Other DNA variants within this sample encode the same CDR3.

The sequencing input was PBMCs. The V gene is TRBV9, the J gene TRBJ1-1; 7 bases match TRBD1. The TCR was taken from a woman in her late teens or twenties in good health and CMV-seropositive. CDR3 nucleotide sequence: TGTGCCAGCAGCGTGGGACAGATGAACACTGAAGCTTTCTTT. It codes for CASSVGQMNTEAFF.